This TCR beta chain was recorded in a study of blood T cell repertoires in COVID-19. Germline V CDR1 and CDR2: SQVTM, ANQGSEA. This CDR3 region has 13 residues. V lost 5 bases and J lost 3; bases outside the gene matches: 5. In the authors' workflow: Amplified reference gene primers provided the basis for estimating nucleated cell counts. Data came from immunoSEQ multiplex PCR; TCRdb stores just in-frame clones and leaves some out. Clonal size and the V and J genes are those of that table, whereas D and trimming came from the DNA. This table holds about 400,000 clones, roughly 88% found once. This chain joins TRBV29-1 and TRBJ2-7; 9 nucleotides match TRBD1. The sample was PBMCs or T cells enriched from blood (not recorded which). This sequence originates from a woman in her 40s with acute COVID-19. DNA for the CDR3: TGCAGCGTTCAAGGGGACAGGGTCTACGAGCAGTACTTC. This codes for CSVQGDRVYEQYF.